This T cell receptor beta chain derives from a study of cytomegalovirus exposure and HLA in healthy donors. Broader study findings: For most TCR sequences rarity was the rule, although some public TCRs occurred in many donors.

As to this clone: Its antigen is unknown.

V lost 1 base and J 13 bases, leaving 17 bases between the germline ends. The CDR3 sequence is 15 residues long. Germline CDR1 MDHEN, CDR2 SYDVKM. The PCR was carried out with 60 Vbeta primers and 13 Jbeta primers. Data came from immunoSEQ multiplex PCR; TCRdb stores just in-frame clones and leaves some out. The sample has around 78,000 clones; around 70% are singletons. The receptor was isolated from a woman aged 40 to 50 in good health and CMV-seropositive. This sequence joins TRBV28 and TRBJ1-6, with D perhaps matching TRBD1 (6 bases). Sequencing was carried out using PBMCs. The CDR3 bases are TGTGCCAGCAGTTTATCCCTGGGACACGCCGTGCCCCTCCACTTT. Translating it yields CASSLSLGHAVPLHF.